What follows is one TCR beta chain and its context. Its matching antigen is unknown. Second-dose recipients at about 4 or about 12 weeks were treated as one pooled group. The sample belongs to a study of T cell responses to AZD1222 COVID-19 vaccine. Findings and caveats of the study: There were mostly white British donors and more females than males, and clonal diversity was possibly underestimated. Nearly half of spike-specific TCRs reportedly target variant regions that are unmutated in the B.1.351 and B.1.1.7 variants. Spike was spanned by vaccine-associated CD4 TCRs, with dominance at 160-218 and 743-854.

Measured with immunoSEQ multiplex PCR; TCRdb has only the in-frame clones, and not every one. The data show 150,000 to 200,000 clones, with 80% to 90% seen just once and around 10% held by the top ten. With 8 bases removed from V and 8 bases from J, the gap between germline ends came to 9 bases. The CDR3 has 10 residues. The germline gives CDR1 SNHLY, CDR2 FYNNEI. This specimen was peripheral blood, taken 28 days after the second AZD1222 dose. This clonotype was sampled from an adult who received the AZD1222 COVID-19 vaccine. V and J are TRBV2 and TRBJ1-2; D not certain. This chain's CDR3 is CASGVTGYTF. The CDR3 nucleotides are TGTGCCAGCGGGGTGACGGGCTACACCTTC.